Presented here are 16 T cell receptor beta chains from one specimen sequenced in a study of blood T cell repertoires in COVID-19. The repertoire was sequenced with immunoSEQ multiplex PCR; TCRdb's copy has only in-frame clones and lacks some. Seen here are under 300,000 clones, 89% observed once, and the top ten hold roughly 4.8%. Sequenced: peripheral blood. These receptors originate from a woman aged 40 to 55 who had recovered from COVID-19.

The V gene is TRBV7-2, the J gene TRBJ2-1; tentative D call: TRBD2 (6 bases). Germline CDR1 SGHTA, CDR2 FQGNSA. V lost 5 bases to trimming and J lost 4 bases, with 15 bases between them. The CDR3 covers 15 residues. The CDR3 region is CASSPRDWEYNEQFF. DNA of the CDR3: TGTGCCAGCAGCCCACGGGACTGGGAGTACAATGAGCAGTTCTTC.

The rearrangement links TRBV5-4 to TRBJ2-2, with a possible D match to TRBD2 (5 bases). Germline V gene sequence: CDR1 SGHNT, CDR2 YYREEE (reference sequence). V was pared by 2 bases and J by 5 bases, with 13 bases between. CDR3 length: 15 amino acids. The CDR3 reads CASSFGRPGTGELFF. The CDR3, as DNA: TGTGCCAGCAGCTTCGGACGGCCGGGAACCGGGGAGCTGTTTTTT.

The chain couples TRBV28 to TRBJ1-2; 9 bases are a match to TRBD1. V lost 6 bases and J lost 4; bases outside the gene matches: 9. Germline CDR1 reads MDHEN; CDR2 reads SYDVKM. The CDR3 totals 15 residues. CDR3: CASRITGGVLYGYTF. The CDR3 DNA reads as TGTGCCAGCAGGATAACAGGGGGCGTTCTCTATGGCTACACCTTC.

The gene calls are TRBV11-3 and TRBJ1-6; 7 bases align to TRBD1. Trimming cost V 5 bases and J 3 bases; bases outside gene matches: 4. Germline loops: CDR1 SGHNT, CDR2 YENEEA. The CDR3 runs to 15 residues. CDR3 sequence: CASSPGDSYNSPLHF. The CDR3 region has the DNA TGTGCCAGCAGCCCGGGGGACAGCTATAATTCACCCCTCCACTTT.

This chain uses TRBV5-1 with TRBJ2-3, with D possibly being TRBD2 (7 bases). CDR3 length: 16 amino acids. Trimming removed 2 bases from V and 4 bases from J, with 17 bases in between. In germline, CDR1 is SGHRS, CDR2 YFSETQ. The CDR3 DNA reads TGCGCCAGCAGCTTCCGACCTCGGGGGGCGGCAGATACGCAGTATTTT. Amino acid sequence: CASSFRPRGAADTQYF.

This chain links TRBV5-4 with TRBJ2-7, with D possibly being TRBD2 (5 bases). The V end was cut by 7 bases, the J end by 5 bases, with 13 bases between. This CDR3 region has 12 residues. The germline V gene encodes CDR1 SGHNT and CDR2 YYREEE (reference sequence). The CDR3 nucleotides read TGTGCCAGCCGGGCCGCGGGCCACGAGCAGTACTTC. Its protein product is CASRAAGHEQYF.

This clone has only a few counts. The chain carries TRBV21-1 and TRBJ2-7; the table calls TRBD2, which could not be checked here. TRBV21-1 is a pseudogene locus. The CDR3 runs 16 residues. CDR3 in DNA: TGTGCCAGCAGCTTGCTAGCGGGGACCCTTTGTGAAGAGCAGTACGTC. This sequence encodes CASSLLAGTLCEEQYV.

The count of this clone is one. This chain joins TRBV6-4 and TRBJ2-1; TRBD1 aligns across 10 bases. CDR3 length equals 14 residues. CDR1 MRHNA and CDR2 SNTAGT come from the germline V gene. The J segment lost 10 bases and the V segment lost 8 bases, leaving 11 bases of the junction unmatched. CDR3 amino acids: CASSRTGGDREQFF. For the CDR3, the DNA is TGTGCCAGCTCGAGGACAGGGGGAGATCGGGAGCAGTTCTTC.

A few counts support this clone. The chain recombines TRBV10-1 with TRBJ2-1, with a tentative D call TRBD2 (6 bases). V was cut by 4 bases and J by 5 bases, with 12 bases left in between. The CDR3 runs 14 residues. CDR1 is WNHNN, CDR2 SYGVQD, per germline (reference sequence). CDR3 in amino acids: CASSGLAPNNEQFF. CDR3 DNA: TGCGCCAGCAGTGGGCTAGCGCCAAACAATGAGCAGTTCTTC.

The chain employs TRBV11-2 and TRBJ1-4; no firm D call. Trimming took 1 base from V and 8 from J, leaving 8 bases between them. CDR3 length: 13 amino acids. CDR1 is SGHAT and CDR2 is FQNNGV in the germline V gene. This CDR3 reads CASSLGLTEKLFF. The CDR3 DNA follows: TGTGCCAGCAGCTTAGGGTTGACAGAAAAACTGTTTTTT.

J is TRBJ1-3 and V is TRBV10-1, with 7 nucleotides matching TRBD1. Trimming cost V 2 bases and J 4 bases; bases outside gene matches: 5. The CDR3 sequence is 15 residues long. In germline, CDR1 is WNHNN, CDR2 SYGVQD (reference sequence). This CDR3 reads CASSESGQEGNTIYF. As DNA, the CDR3 is TGCGCCAGCAGTGAGAGCGGACAGGAGGGAAACACCATATATTTT.

This chain links TRBV6-6 with TRBJ1-1, with a possible D match to TRBD1 (6 bases). The CDR3 runs 13 residues. V lost 6 bases and J 4 bases, leaving 12 bases between the germline ends. Germline V lookup: CDR1 MNHNY, CDR2 SVGAGI (reference sequence). The CDR3: CASRPRDTTEAFF. CDR3 coding DNA: TGTGCCAGCAGACCCCGGGACACCACTGAAGCTTTCTTT.

The CDR3 DNA reads as TGTGCCAGCAGTCTGGACAGGGCGGCGCCTGAAGCTTTCTTT. This gives the protein CASSLDRAAPEAFF. J is TRBJ1-1 and V is TRBV27, with 8 bases identical to TRBD1. After removal of 5 bases from V and 6 bases from J, the junction contained 8 bases not matched to a gene. CDR3 length equals 14 residues. Germline CDR1 reads MNHEY; CDR2 reads SMNVEV (reference sequence).

This sequence joins TRBV6-5 and TRBJ2-1; 8 bases match TRBD1. Germline trimming cut 8 bases from V and 7 bases from J; bases unmatched to any gene: 13. The germline V gene has CDR1 MNHEY and CDR2 SVGAGI. CDR3 size: 15 residues. CDR3 in DNA: TGTGCCAGCGGCCTCCCAGGACAGGGCAATAATGAGCAGTTCTTC. As protein: CASGLPGQGNNEQFF.

V is TRBV7-2 and J is TRBJ2-3; D not resolved. CDR1 is SGHTA and CDR2 is FQGNSA in the germline V gene. The length of the CDR3 is 14 residues. V lost 3 bases to trimming and J lost 0 bases, with 7 bases between them. CDR3 in DNA: TGTGCCAGCAGCTTTTCTCGTAGCACAGATACGCAGTATTTT. As protein: CASSFSRSTDTQYF. The full variable domain, its missing parts supplied by reference TRBV7-2 and TRBJ2-3, is GAGVSQSPSNKVTEKGKDVELRCDPISGHTALYWYRQSLGQGLEFLIYFQGNSAPDKSGLPSDRFSAERTGGSVSTLTIQRTQQEDSAVYLCASSFSRSTDTQYFGPGTRLTVL.

This clone showed up just a few times. The rearrangement links TRBV6-6 to TRBJ1-1; D may be TRBD1 (6 bases). Trimming stripped 6 bases from V and 2 bases from J, with 16 bases between. The germline CDR1 and CDR2 sequences are MNHNY and SVGAGI (reference sequence). This CDR3 has 15 residues. CDR3 coding DNA: TGTGCCAGCAGATCCACACAGGGACCAAACACTGAAGCTTTCTTT. The encoded protein is CASRSTQGPNTEAFF.